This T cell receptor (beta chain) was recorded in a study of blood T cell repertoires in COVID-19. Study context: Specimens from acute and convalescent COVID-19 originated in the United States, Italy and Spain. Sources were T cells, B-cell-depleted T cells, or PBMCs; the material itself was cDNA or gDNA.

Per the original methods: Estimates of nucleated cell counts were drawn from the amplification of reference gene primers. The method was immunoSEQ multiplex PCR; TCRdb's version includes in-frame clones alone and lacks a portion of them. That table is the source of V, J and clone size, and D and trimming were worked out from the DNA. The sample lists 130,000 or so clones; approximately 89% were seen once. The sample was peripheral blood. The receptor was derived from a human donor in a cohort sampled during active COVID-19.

This CDR3 is CASSDTGLTGNTIYF. In DNA form, the CDR3 reads TGTGCCAGCAGTGATACAGGGTTGACTGGAAACACCATATATTTT. V gene TRBV25-1 combines with J gene TRBJ1-3, with a possible D match to TRBD1 (6 bases). Germline V CDR1 and CDR2: MGHDK, SYGVNS. The CDR3 length is 15 residues. Trimming took off 3 bases at V and 2 bases at J, with 11 bases between the two ends.